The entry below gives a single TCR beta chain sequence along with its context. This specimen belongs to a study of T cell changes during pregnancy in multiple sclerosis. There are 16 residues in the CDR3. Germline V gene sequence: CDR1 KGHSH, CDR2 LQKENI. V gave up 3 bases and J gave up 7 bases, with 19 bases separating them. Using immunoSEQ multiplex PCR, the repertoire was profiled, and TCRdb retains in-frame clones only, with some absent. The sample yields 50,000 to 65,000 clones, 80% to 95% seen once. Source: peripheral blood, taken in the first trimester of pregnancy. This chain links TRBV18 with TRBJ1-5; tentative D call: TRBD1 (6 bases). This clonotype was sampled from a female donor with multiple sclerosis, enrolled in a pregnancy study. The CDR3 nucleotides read TGTGCCAGCTCACCGTCTCAGGGCCTGAGGGGGCAGCCCCAGCATTTT. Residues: CASSPSQGLRGQPQHF.